Listed below are T cell receptor beta chains from one sample, sequenced in a study of blood T cells in healthy people across ages. TCRdb analysed the 5' RACE reads with MiXCR anew, one entry per CDR3 protein. The sample contains about 1.4 million distinct CDR3 sequences, roughly 64% of which appear only once. The sample was blood. These receptors all come from a man aged 18 to 29 in good health. Each CDR3 is given with its conserved first and last residue. The D gene is left open where the match is weak. Rows give clone size only sometimes, using once, few, many, or a class for an expanded clone.

j_call: TRBJ1-6; clone_size: once; v_call: TRBV7-2; d_call: -; cdr3_nt: TGTGCCAGCAGCTTAGGAGGGGACAAAAGGGCCCTCCACTTT; cdr3_aa: CASSLGGDKRALHF
j_call: TRBJ2-1; clone_size: once; v_call: TRBV2; d_call: -; cdr3_nt: TGCGCCAGCAGCGCGGGCAGGGGAGCCCATGAGCAGTTCTTC; cdr3_aa: CASSAGRGAHEQFF
j_call: TRBJ2-7; clone_size: -; v_call: TRBV24-1; d_call: -; cdr3_nt: TGTGCCACCAGTGATTATGAGAGCTCCTACGAGCAGTACTTC; cdr3_aa: CATSDYESSYEQYF
j_call: TRBJ2-6; clone_size: few; v_call: TRBV2; d_call: -; cdr3_nt: TGTGCCAGGGACATTACCTCTGGGGCCAACGTCCTGACTTTC; cdr3_aa: CARDITSGANVLTF
j_call: TRBJ2-5; clone_size: -; v_call: TRBV25-1; d_call: -; cdr3_nt: TGTACCAGTTTGGGAGAGACCCAGTACTTC; cdr3_aa: CTSLGETQYF
j_call: TRBJ1-5; clone_size: -; v_call: TRBV20-1; d_call: -; cdr3_nt: TGCAGTGCTGCAGGGGCCTATAGCAATCAGCCCCAGCATTTT; cdr3_aa: CSAAGAYSNQPQHF
j_call: TRBJ1-5; clone_size: -; v_call: TRBV9; d_call: -; cdr3_nt: TGTGCCAGCAGCCCCCGGGAGGGGTACGGGACCCAGCATTTT; cdr3_aa: CASSPREGYGTQHF
j_call: TRBJ2-1; clone_size: once; v_call: TRBV6-5; d_call: TRBD2; cdr3_nt: TGTGCCAGCAGTTACTCGATTGCGGGAGCATCCTACAATGAGCAGTTCTTC; cdr3_aa: CASSYSIAGASYNEQFF
j_call: TRBJ2-7; clone_size: -; v_call: TRBV24-1; d_call: TRBD1; cdr3_nt: TGTGCCACCAGTATCGGGACAGGGGGATTCTACAATGAGCAGTACTTC; cdr3_aa: CATSIGTGGFYNEQYF
j_call: TRBJ2-5; clone_size: -; v_call: TRBV7-9; d_call: -; cdr3_nt: TGTGCCAGCAGCTTCGGCGTACAGGGTGGGGAGACCCAGTACTTC; cdr3_aa: CASSFGVQGGETQYF
j_call: TRBJ1-1; clone_size: -; v_call: TRBV7-9; d_call: -; cdr3_nt: TGTGCCAGCAGCTTCCCCGGGGATACTGAAGCTTTCTTT; cdr3_aa: CASSFPGDTEAFF
j_call: TRBJ2-7; clone_size: few; v_call: TRBV5-1; d_call: -; cdr3_nt: TGCGCCAGCACCCTCTCACCGGACACGTCGTACGAGCAGTACTTC; cdr3_aa: CASTLSPDTSYEQYF
j_call: TRBJ1-2; clone_size: -; v_call: TRBV10-3; d_call: -; cdr3_nt: TGTGCCATCAGTGCCGTTACCAACCCGACGGTATATGGCTACACCTTC; cdr3_aa: CAISAVTNPTVYGYTF
j_call: TRBJ1-1; clone_size: -; v_call: TRBV6-1; d_call: -; cdr3_nt: TGTGCCAGCAACCCACAGGGAATGAACACTGAAGCTTTCTTT; cdr3_aa: CASNPQGMNTEAFF
j_call: TRBJ2-5; clone_size: many; v_call: TRBV10-2; d_call: TRBD2; cdr3_nt: TGCGCCAGCGGAGGGACTAGCCACCAAGAGACCCAGTACTTC; cdr3_aa: CASGGTSHQETQYF
j_call: TRBJ2-2; clone_size: -; v_call: TRBV12-3/TRBV12-4; d_call: -; cdr3_nt: TGTGCCAGCAGTTTAGTCCGGGGTTGCACCGGGGAGCTGTTTTTT; cdr3_aa: CASSLVRGCTGELFF
j_call: TRBJ2-7; clone_size: -; v_call: TRBV20-1; d_call: TRBD2; cdr3_nt: TGCAGTGCTTCAGGAGGTAGCGGGGGGATCTACGAGCAGTACTTC; cdr3_aa: CSASGGSGGIYEQYF
j_call: TRBJ2-3; clone_size: -; v_call: TRBV29-1; d_call: TRBD1; cdr3_nt: TGCAGCGTCACGACGGGGACAGAGATCACAGATACGCAGTATTTT; cdr3_aa: CSVTTGTEITDTQYF
j_call: TRBJ2-1; clone_size: -; v_call: TRBV18; d_call: -; cdr3_nt: TGTGCCAGCTCACCTAAGAGCTCCTACAATGAGCAGTTCTTC; cdr3_aa: CASSPKSSYNEQFF
j_call: TRBJ2-6; clone_size: few; v_call: TRBV25-1; d_call: -; cdr3_nt: TGTGCCAGCAGTCCTCGGTACTCTGGGGCCAACGTCCTGACTTTC; cdr3_aa: CASSPRYSGANVLTF
j_call: TRBJ2-4; clone_size: -; v_call: TRBV15; d_call: -; cdr3_nt: TGTGCCACCAGCAGGACAGGGACTACGGGAAACATTCAGTACTTC; cdr3_aa: CATSRTGTTGNIQYF
j_call: TRBJ2-2; clone_size: -; v_call: TRBV4-3; d_call: -; cdr3_nt: TGCGCCAGCAGCCAAGATGTCCGATTTGGTACCGGGGAGCTGTTTTTT; cdr3_aa: CASSQDVRFGTGELFF
j_call: TRBJ2-7; clone_size: -; v_call: TRBV4-3; d_call: -; cdr3_nt: TGCGCCAGCAGCCAAGCGGACAGTTCAAACTACGAGCAGTACTTC; cdr3_aa: CASSQADSSNYEQYF
j_call: TRBJ2-1; clone_size: -; v_call: TRBV3-1; d_call: -; cdr3_nt: TGTGCCAGCCGCTCCCCAGCGGCGGACAATGAGCAGTTCTTC; cdr3_aa: CASRSPAADNEQFF
j_call: TRBJ2-1; clone_size: -; v_call: TRBV29-1; d_call: -; cdr3_nt: TGCAGCGGCCGGGACGGCTACAATGAGCAGTTCTTC; cdr3_aa: CSGRDGYNEQFF
j_call: TRBJ1-1; clone_size: -; v_call: TRBV12-5; d_call: -; cdr3_nt: TGTGCTAGTGGTGTTGTTTCGGGTACTGAAGCTTTCTTT; cdr3_aa: CASGVVSGTEAFF
j_call: TRBJ2-5; clone_size: -; v_call: TRBV6-5; d_call: -; cdr3_nt: TGTGCCAGCAGTTACCGGGTGGGGGAGACCCAGTACTTC; cdr3_aa: CASSYRVGETQYF
j_call: TRBJ1-2; clone_size: -; v_call: TRBV20-1; d_call: TRBD1; cdr3_nt: TGCAGTGCCCGGACAGGGGGCGGCTATGGCTACACCTTC; cdr3_aa: CSARTGGGYGYTF
j_call: TRBJ1-5; clone_size: once; v_call: TRBV15; d_call: -; cdr3_nt: TGTGCCACCAGCACGCTCTCGGGCAATCAGCCCCAGCATTTT; cdr3_aa: CATSTLSGNQPQHF
j_call: TRBJ2-3; clone_size: few; v_call: TRBV15; d_call: -; cdr3_nt: TGTGCCACCAGCCGCGGGGAAACAGATACGCAGTATTTT; cdr3_aa: CATSRGETDTQYF
j_call: TRBJ2-7; clone_size: few; v_call: TRBV7-2; d_call: -; cdr3_nt: TGTGCCAGCAGCTTGCCCAGTCTCTACGAGCAGTACTTC; cdr3_aa: CASSLPSLYEQYF
j_call: TRBJ2-7; clone_size: -; v_call: TRBV6-2/TRBV6-3; d_call: -; cdr3_nt: TGTGCCAGCAGTTCCAGCGGTAATGACTACGAGCAGTACTTC; cdr3_aa: CASSSSGNDYEQYF
j_call: TRBJ1-1; clone_size: -; v_call: TRBV6-2/TRBV6-3; d_call: -; cdr3_nt: TGTGCCAGCAGTTACGTGAATGACCGAACTGAAGCTTTCTTT; cdr3_aa: CASSYVNDRTEAFF
j_call: TRBJ1-5; clone_size: few; v_call: TRBV6-6; d_call: -; cdr3_nt: TGTGCCAGCAGACCGAGGGGGGGCAATCAGCCCCAGCATTTT; cdr3_aa: CASRPRGGNQPQHF
j_call: TRBJ2-5; clone_size: -; v_call: TRBV6-4; d_call: -; cdr3_nt: TGTGCCAGCAGTGACTCTTTCACGGGAGCCGATGAGCAGTACTTC; cdr3_aa: CASSDSFTGADEQYF
j_call: TRBJ1-4; clone_size: few; v_call: TRBV4-1; d_call: TRBD1; cdr3_nt: TGCGCCAGCAGCCAAGACGCACCGGGACAGTCAACTAATGAAAAACTGTTTTTT; cdr3_aa: CASSQDAPGQSTNEKLFF
j_call: TRBJ2-7; clone_size: few; v_call: TRBV6-5; d_call: TRBD1; cdr3_nt: TGTGCCCCTCGAGGGACAGGGTTGTATGAGCAGTACTTC; cdr3_aa: CAPRGTGLYEQYF
j_call: TRBJ2-1; clone_size: -; v_call: TRBV11-2; d_call: -; cdr3_nt: TGTGCCAGCTGGACAACAGGGTCGGATGAGCAGTTCTTC; cdr3_aa: CASWTTGSDEQFF
j_call: TRBJ2-7; clone_size: once; v_call: TRBV20-1; d_call: TRBD2; cdr3_nt: TGCAGTGCTAGAGCGACTAGCGGGAGTGGCTACGAGCAGTACTTC; cdr3_aa: CSARATSGSGYEQYF
j_call: TRBJ2-6; clone_size: -; v_call: TRBV29-1; d_call: -; cdr3_nt: TGCAGCGTTGTCGCCTCTGGGGCCAACGTCCTGACTTTC; cdr3_aa: CSVVASGANVLTF
j_call: TRBJ2-7; clone_size: -; v_call: TRBV20-1; d_call: TRBD1; cdr3_nt: TGCAGTGCCCCGGCCCAGGACAGGTCCCTTGATGAGCAGTACTTC; cdr3_aa: CSAPAQDRSLDEQYF
j_call: TRBJ2-7; clone_size: -; v_call: TRBV20-1; d_call: -; cdr3_nt: TGCAGTGCTCCCGCCCCGTCCTACGAGCAGTACTTC; cdr3_aa: CSAPAPSYEQYF
j_call: TRBJ2-1; clone_size: few; v_call: TRBV29-1; d_call: TRBD2; cdr3_nt: TGCAGCGGCCGGCGGACTAGCGGGTCTGAAGAGCAGTTCTTC; cdr3_aa: CSGRRTSGSEEQFF
j_call: TRBJ2-1; clone_size: -; v_call: TRBV20-1; d_call: TRBD1; cdr3_nt: TGCAGTGCTTACTCAGGACAGGAGAGCTACAATGAGCAGTTCTTC; cdr3_aa: CSAYSGQESYNEQFF
j_call: TRBJ2-7; clone_size: -; v_call: TRBV3-1; d_call: TRBD1; cdr3_nt: TGTGCCAGCAGACGACAGGGTGGGATCTACGAGCAGTACTTC; cdr3_aa: CASRRQGGIYEQYF
j_call: TRBJ2-1; clone_size: -; v_call: TRBV6-4; d_call: -; cdr3_nt: TGTGCCAGCAGTGAAAGCGGGAATGAGCAGTTCTTC; cdr3_aa: CASSESGNEQFF
j_call: TRBJ2-7; clone_size: -; v_call: TRBV25-1; d_call: -; cdr3_nt: TGTGCCAGCAGTGCTGACGAGCAGTACTTC; cdr3_aa: CASSADEQYF
j_call: TRBJ1-2; clone_size: -; v_call: TRBV29-1; d_call: -; cdr3_nt: TGCAGCGTTGATCCACTCCGAGCAGGTAGCTATGGCTACACCTTC; cdr3_aa: CSVDPLRAGSYGYTF
j_call: TRBJ2-5; clone_size: -; v_call: TRBV27; d_call: -; cdr3_nt: TGTGCCAGCAGTTCACAAGACCTTACTACCCAGTACTTC; cdr3_aa: CASSSQDLTTQYF
j_call: TRBJ1-1; clone_size: -; v_call: TRBV20-1; d_call: -; cdr3_nt: TGCAGTGCTAAAGGGGACGACATGAACACTGAAGCTTTCTTT; cdr3_aa: CSAKGDDMNTEAFF
j_call: TRBJ2-1; clone_size: -; v_call: TRBV30; d_call: -; cdr3_nt: TGTGCCTGGAGTGTAACCAGGGAGGCACAGTTCTTC; cdr3_aa: CAWSVTREAQFF
j_call: TRBJ2-1; clone_size: few; v_call: TRBV7-9; d_call: TRBD1; cdr3_nt: TGTGCCAGCAGCCGAGGGGGCCGCTCCTACAATGAGCAGTTCTTC; cdr3_aa: CASSRGGRSYNEQFF